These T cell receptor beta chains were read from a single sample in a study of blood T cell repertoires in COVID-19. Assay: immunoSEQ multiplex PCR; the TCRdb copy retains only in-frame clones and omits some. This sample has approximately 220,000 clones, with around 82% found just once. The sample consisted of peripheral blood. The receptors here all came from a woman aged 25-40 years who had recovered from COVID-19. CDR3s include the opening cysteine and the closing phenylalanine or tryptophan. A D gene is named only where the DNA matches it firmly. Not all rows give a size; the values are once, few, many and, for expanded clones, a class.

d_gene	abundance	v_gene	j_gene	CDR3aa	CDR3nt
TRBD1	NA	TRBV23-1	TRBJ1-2	CASSLRTGGNYGYTF	TGCGCCAGCAGTCTCCGGACAGGTGGGAATTATGGCTACACCTTC
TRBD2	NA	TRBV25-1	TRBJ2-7	CASSEYGLAGLYEQYF	TGTGCCAGCAGTGAATATGGACTAGCGGGACTCTACGAGCAGTACTTC
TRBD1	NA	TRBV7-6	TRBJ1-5	CASSDRGLGDQPQHF	TGTGCCAGCAGCGACAGGGGGCTCGGGGATCAGCCCCAGCATTTT
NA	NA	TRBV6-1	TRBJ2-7	CASSEQSSAEQYF	TGTGCCAGCAGTGAACAGTCTAGTGCCGAGCAGTACTTC
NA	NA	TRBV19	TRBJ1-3	CAGAPSQGNTIYF	TGTGCCGGGGCGCCGTCGCAAGGAAACACCATATATTTT
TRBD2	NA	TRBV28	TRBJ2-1	CASSSQTSGRLNEQFF	TGTGCCAGCAGTTCCCAGACTAGCGGGAGATTGAATGAGCAGTTCTTC
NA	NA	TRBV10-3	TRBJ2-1	CATRAEQGKFF	TGTGCCACCAGGGCAGAACAGGGAAAGTTCTTC
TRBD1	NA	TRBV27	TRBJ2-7	CASSLFGTGVGNYEQYF	TGTGCCAGCAGTTTATTTGGGACAGGGGTTGGGAACTACGAGCAGTACTTC
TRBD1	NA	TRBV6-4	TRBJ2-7	CAGRDRDSYEQYF	TGTGCCGGCCGGGACAGAGACTCCTACGAGCAGTACTTC
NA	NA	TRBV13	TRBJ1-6	CASSARVLNSPLHF	TGTGCCAGCAGCGCCCGGGTCCTAAATTCACCCCTCCACTTT
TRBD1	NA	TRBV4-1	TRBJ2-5	CASSQPDRDQETQYF	TGCGCCAGCAGCCAGCCCGACAGGGACCAAGAGACCCAGTACTTC
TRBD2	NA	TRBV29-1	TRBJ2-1	CSVQASGRQNEQFF	TGCAGCGTTCAGGCTAGCGGGAGGCAAAATGAGCAGTTCTTC
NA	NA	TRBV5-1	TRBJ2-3	CASSPIQGSDTQYF	TGCGCCAGCAGCCCAATACAGGGCTCGGATACGCAGTATTTT
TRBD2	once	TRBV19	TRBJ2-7	CASSGPSGTYEQYF	TGTGCCAGTAGTGGGCCTAGCGGGACTTACGAGCAGTACTTC
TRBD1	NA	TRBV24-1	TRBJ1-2	CATSDPGQTYGYTF	TGTGCCACCAGTGATCCGGGACAGACCTATGGCTACACCTTC